This T cell receptor (beta chain) was identified during a study of blood T cell repertoires in COVID-19. Study in general: Sites in the United States, Italy and Spain provided acute and convalescent COVID-19 samples. In each case, the material was cDNA or gDNA derived from T cells, B-cell-depleted T cells, or PBMCs.

With V trimmed by 0 bases and J by 6 bases, 4 bases remained unmatched. CDR1 and CDR2 from the germline V gene are SGDLS and YYNGEE. The CDR3 runs to 17 residues. Per the study methods: Quantification of nucleated cells was approximated via reference gene primer amplification. Here immunoSEQ multiplex PCR was the method, and the copy in TCRdb shows in-frame clones only, minus some. V and J calls plus clone size are reproduced from that table; the DNA served to infer D and trimming. The sample records 98,000 or so clones, roughly four fifths being singletons. The sample consisted of peripheral blood. V and J are TRBV9 and TRBJ2-1, with TRBD2 matching over 15 bases. The TCR sequence derives from a man aged 60 to 69 with acute or convalescent COVID-19. CDR3 loop: CASSVGGTSGRSNEQFF. In DNA, the CDR3 is TGTGCCAGCAGCGTAGGGGGGACTAGCGGGAGGAGCAATGAGCAGTTCTTC. Using reference TRBV9 and TRBJ2-1 for the parts outside the CDR3, the full variable domain is DSGVTQTPKHLITATGQRVTLRCSPRSGDLSVYWYQQSLDQGLQFLIQYYNGEERAKGNILERFSAQQFPDLHSELNLSSLELGDSALYFCASSVGGTSGRSNEQFFGPGTRLTVL.